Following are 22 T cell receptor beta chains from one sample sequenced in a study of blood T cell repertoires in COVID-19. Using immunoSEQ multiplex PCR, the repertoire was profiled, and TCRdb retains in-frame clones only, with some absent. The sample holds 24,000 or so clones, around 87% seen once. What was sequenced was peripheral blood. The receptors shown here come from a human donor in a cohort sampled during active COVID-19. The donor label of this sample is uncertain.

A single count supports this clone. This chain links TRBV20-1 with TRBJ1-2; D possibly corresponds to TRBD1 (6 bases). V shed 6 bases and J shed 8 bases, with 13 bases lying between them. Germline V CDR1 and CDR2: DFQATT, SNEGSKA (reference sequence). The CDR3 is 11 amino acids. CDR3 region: CSASIRGGYTF. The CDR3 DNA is TGCAGTGCGAGTATCAGGGGCGGCTACACCTTC.

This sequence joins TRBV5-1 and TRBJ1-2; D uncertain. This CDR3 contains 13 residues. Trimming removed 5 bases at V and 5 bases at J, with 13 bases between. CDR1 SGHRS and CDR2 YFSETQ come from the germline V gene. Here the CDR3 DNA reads TGCGCCAGCAGAAGGTCAGCGACGTATGGCTACACCTTC. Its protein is CASRRSATYGYTF.

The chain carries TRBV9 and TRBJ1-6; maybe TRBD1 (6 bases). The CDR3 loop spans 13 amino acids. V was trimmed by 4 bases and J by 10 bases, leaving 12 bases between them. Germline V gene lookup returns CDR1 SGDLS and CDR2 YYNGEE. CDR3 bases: TGTGCCAGCAGCCCGCGGACAGACTCACCCCTCCACTTT. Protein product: CASSPRTDSPLHF.

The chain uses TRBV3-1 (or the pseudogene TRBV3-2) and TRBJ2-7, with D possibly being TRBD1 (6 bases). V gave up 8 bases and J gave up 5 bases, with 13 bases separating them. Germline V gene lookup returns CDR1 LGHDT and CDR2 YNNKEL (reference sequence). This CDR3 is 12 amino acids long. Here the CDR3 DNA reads TGTGCCAGCGGCCTAGGGGGTAACGAGCAGTACTTC. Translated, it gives CASGLGGNEQYF.

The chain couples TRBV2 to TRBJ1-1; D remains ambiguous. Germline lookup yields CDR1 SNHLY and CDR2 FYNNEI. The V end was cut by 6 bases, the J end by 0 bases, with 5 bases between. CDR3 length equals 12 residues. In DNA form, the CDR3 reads TGTGCCAGCAGACAGCTGAACACTGAAGCTTTCTTT. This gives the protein CASRQLNTEAFF.

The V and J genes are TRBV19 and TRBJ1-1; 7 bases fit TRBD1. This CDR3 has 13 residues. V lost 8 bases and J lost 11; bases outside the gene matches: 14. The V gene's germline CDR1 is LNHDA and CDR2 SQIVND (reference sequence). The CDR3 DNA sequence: TGTGCCAGTTCGGGACAGTTGAACGGGCGCGCTTTCTTT. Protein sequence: CASSGQLNGRAFF.

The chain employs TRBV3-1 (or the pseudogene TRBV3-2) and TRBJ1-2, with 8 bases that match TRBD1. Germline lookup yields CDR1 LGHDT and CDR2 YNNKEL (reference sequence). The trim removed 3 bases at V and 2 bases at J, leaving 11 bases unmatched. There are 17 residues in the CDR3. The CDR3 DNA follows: TGTGCCAGCAGCCACCAGCTTCAGGGGGCAGGGAACTATGGCTACACCTTC. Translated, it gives CASSHQLQGAGNYGYTF.

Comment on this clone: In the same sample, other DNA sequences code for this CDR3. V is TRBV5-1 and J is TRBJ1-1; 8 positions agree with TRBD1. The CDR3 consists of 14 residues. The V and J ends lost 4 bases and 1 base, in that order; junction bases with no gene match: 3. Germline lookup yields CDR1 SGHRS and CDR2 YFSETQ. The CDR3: CASSPGTGNTEAFF. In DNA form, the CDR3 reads TGCGCCAGCAGCCCCGGGACAGGGAACACTGAAGCTTTCTTT.

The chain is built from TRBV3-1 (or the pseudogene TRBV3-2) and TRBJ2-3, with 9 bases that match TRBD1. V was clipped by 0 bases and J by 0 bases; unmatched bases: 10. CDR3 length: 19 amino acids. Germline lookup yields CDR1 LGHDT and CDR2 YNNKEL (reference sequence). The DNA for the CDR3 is TGTGCCAGCAGCCAAGAACCACCGGGACAGGGCCTGAGCACAGATACGCAGTATTTT. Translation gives CASSQEPPGQGLSTDTQYF.

The DNA for the CDR3 is TGTGCCTGTCTCCAGGGATGGGGCTCCTATAATTCACCCCTCCACTTT. Its translation: CACLQGWGSYNSPLHF. The V and J genes are TRBV30 and TRBJ1-6, with D maybe TRBD1 (5 bases). Germline V gene sequence: CDR1 GTSNPN, CDR2 SVGIG (reference sequence). The CDR3 runs 16 residues. Between the trimmed V and J ends, which lost 6 bases and 0 bases, there was a span of 15 bases.

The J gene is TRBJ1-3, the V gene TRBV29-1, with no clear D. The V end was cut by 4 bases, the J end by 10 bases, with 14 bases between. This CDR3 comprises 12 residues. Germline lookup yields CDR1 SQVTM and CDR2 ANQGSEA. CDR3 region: CSVVETGSTIYF. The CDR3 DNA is TGCAGCGTTGTTGAGACGGGGAGTACCATATATTTT.

For the CDR3, the DNA is TGCGCCAGCAGTGAGTCCCCGAGGTGGGGGACAGAAATGGAGTCACCCCTCCACTTT. This gives the protein CASSESPRWGTEMESPLHF. The rearrangement joins TRBV10-1 to TRBJ1-6; 7 bases align to TRBD1. Germline V lookup: CDR1 WNHNN, CDR2 SYGVQD (reference sequence). The CDR3 is made up of 19 amino acids. V lost 0 bases and J lost 10; bases outside the gene matches: 18.

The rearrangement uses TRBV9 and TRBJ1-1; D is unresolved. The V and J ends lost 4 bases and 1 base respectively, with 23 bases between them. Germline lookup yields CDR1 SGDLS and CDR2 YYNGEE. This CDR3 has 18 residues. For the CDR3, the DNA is TGTGCCAGCAGCCCAAAGGGTTTAGGGAGGAACGAGAACACTGAAGCTTTCTTT. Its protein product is CASSPKGLGRNENTEAFF.

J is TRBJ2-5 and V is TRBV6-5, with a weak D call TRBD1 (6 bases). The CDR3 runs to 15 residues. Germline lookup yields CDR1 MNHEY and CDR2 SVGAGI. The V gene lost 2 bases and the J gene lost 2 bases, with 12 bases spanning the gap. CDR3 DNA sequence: TGTGCCAGCAGTTACACCGGACAGAGACAAGAGACCCAGTACTTC. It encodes CASSYTGQRQETQYF.

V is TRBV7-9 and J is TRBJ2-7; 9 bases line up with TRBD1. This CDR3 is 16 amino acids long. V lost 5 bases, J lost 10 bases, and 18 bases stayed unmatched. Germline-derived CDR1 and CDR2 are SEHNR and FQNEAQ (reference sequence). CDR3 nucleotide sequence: TGTGCCAGCAGCGCGGGACAGGGCACGGATCTACGAGGACAGTACTTC. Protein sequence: CASSAGQGTDLRGQYF.

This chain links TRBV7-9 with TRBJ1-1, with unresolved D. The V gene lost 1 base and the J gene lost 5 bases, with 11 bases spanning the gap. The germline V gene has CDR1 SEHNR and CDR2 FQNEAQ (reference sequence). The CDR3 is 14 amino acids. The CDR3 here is CASSLESPGTEAFF. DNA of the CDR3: TGTGCCAGCAGCTTAGAGTCCCCGGGTACTGAAGCTTTCTTT.

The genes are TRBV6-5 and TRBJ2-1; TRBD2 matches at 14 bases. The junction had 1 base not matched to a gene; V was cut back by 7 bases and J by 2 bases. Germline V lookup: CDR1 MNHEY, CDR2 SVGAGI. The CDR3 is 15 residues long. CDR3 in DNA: TGTGCCAGCAAGACTAGCGGGGGGGCCTACAATGAGCAGTTCTTC. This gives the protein CASKTSGGAYNEQFF.

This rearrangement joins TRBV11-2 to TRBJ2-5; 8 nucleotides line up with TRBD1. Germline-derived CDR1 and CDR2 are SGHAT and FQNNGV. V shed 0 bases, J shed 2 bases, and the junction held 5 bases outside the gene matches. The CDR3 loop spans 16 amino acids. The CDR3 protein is CASSLDLRTGQETQYF. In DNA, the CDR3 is TGTGCCAGCAGCTTAGACCTCCGGACAGGGCAAGAGACCCAGTACTTC.

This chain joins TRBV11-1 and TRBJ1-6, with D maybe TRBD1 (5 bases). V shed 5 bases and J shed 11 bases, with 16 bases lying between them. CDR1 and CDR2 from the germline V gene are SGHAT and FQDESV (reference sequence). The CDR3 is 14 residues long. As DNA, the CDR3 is TGTGCCAGCAGCGAAAAACAGGATTTTACACCCCTCCACTTT. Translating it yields CASSEKQDFTPLHF.

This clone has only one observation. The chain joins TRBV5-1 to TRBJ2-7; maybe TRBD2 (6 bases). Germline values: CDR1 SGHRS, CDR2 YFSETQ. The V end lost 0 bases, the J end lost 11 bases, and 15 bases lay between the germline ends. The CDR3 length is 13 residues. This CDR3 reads CASSLAVGTGEYF. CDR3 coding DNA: TGCGCCAGCAGCTTGGCCGTGGGGACGGGGGAGTACTTC.

The CDR3 sequence is CATSREAGREKLFF. CDR3 DNA: TGTGCCACCAGCAGAGAGGCAGGCCGTGAAAAACTGTTTTTT. J is TRBJ1-4 and V is TRBV15; D is undetermined. Per the germline V gene, CDR1 is LNHNV and CDR2 is YYDKDF (reference sequence). The CDR3 runs 14 residues. Trimming removed 0 bases at V and 7 bases at J, with 9 bases between.

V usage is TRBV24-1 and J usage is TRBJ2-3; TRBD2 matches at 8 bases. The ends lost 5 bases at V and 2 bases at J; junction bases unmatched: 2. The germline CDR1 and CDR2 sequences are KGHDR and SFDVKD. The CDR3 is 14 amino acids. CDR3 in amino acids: CATSGSGNTDTQYF. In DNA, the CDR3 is TGTGCCACCAGTGGTAGCGGGAACACAGATACGCAGTATTTT.